The next 24 T cell receptor beta chains were all read from a single sample in a study of regulatory T cells in long-lasting Graves disease. Through Arm-PCR of CDR3 regions and iRepertoire HTBI primers, TCR beta libraries were built. Each CDR3 protein is one row after TCRdb ran MiXCR on the multiplex PCR reads. The sample shows a few hundred thousand distinct CDR3 sequences, 15% to 20% of them seen only once. Time point reported: newly diagnosed GD, antithyroid drugs for less than 3 months. Making the TCR library involved RNA that had been extracted from PBMCs. The sample was also reused in another study, on T cells in Graves' hyperthyroidism and ophthalmopathy.

The specimen comprised peripheral blood mononuclear cells (PBMCs), sampled at new diagnosis, from a patient treated with antithyroid drugs. Receptors originate from a middle-aged man with Graves disease.

V and J are TRBV6-1 and TRBJ1-2, with D tentatively TRBD1 (5 bases). The CDR3 runs to 11 residues. The germline CDR1 and CDR2 sequences are MNHNS and SASEGT. V was trimmed by 6 bases and J by 8 bases, leaving 10 bases between them. The chain's CDR3 is CASSPGLGYTF. CDR3 sequence (DNA): TGTGCCAGCAGCCCAGGGTTGGGCTACACCTTC.

About this clonotype: A read error may produce the germline difference seen at one junction end. The chain has TRBV2 and TRBJ1-1; no definite D call. CDR3 length equals 11 residues. Germline V gene data show CDR1 as SNHLY and CDR2 as FYNNEI. This CDR3 reads CAGRYAPSTGF. The CDR3 nucleotides read TGTGCCGGCAGGTACGCGCCTTCGACGGGGTTT.

The sample holds many counts of this clonotype. The chain joins TRBV7-9 to TRBJ2-7; 7 nucleotides match TRBD2. Germline CDR1 and CDR2: SEHNR and FQNEAQ (reference sequence). This CDR3 has 14 amino acids. The V gene end was trimmed by 0 bases and the J gene end by 4 bases; junction bases not matched to a gene: 3. CDR3 nucleotides: TGTGCCAGCAGCTTAGCTGGGGGGGAGTACGAGCAGTACTTC. Protein: CASSLAGGEYEQYF.

This clonotype has only a few counts. This chain uses TRBV10-2 with TRBJ2-3; D ambiguous. The CDR3 totals 11 residues. The germline V gene has CDR1 WSHSY and CDR2 SAAADI. The germline V and J ends were trimmed by 2 bases and 6 bases, with 3 bases remaining between them. As DNA, the CDR3 is TGCGCCAGCAGTGAGATGGATACGCAGTATTTT. Protein product: CASSEMDTQYF.

The chain employs TRBV5-1 and TRBJ2-1; 8 bases are a match to TRBD2. The J segment lost 6 bases and the V segment lost 2 bases, leaving 10 bases of the junction unmatched. The CDR3 has 16 residues. Germline lookup yields CDR1 SGHRS and CDR2 YFSETQ. The CDR3 sequence: CASSFRPGGSGNEQFF. Here the CDR3 DNA reads TGCGCCAGCAGCTTTCGTCCGGGGGGGTCCGGCAATGAGCAGTTCTTC.

The table lists this clonotype with many counts. The gene calls are TRBV6-1 and TRBJ1-5; unclear D gene. CDR1 is MNHNS, CDR2 SASEGT, per germline. The CDR3 length is 15 residues. Trimming shortened V by 3 bases and J by 5 bases, and 14 bases separated the two germline ends. As DNA, the CDR3 is TGTGCCAGCAGTGAGGCGGGGTGGGTTGATCAGCCCCAGCATTTT. It is translated as CASSEAGWVDQPQHF.

Only one count was recorded for this clonotype. The chain links TRBV7-2 to TRBJ1-3; D is undetermined. Germline V lookup: CDR1 SGHTA, CDR2 FQGNSA. V was pared by 3 bases and J by 0 bases, with 6 bases between. The length of the CDR3 is 14 residues. The CDR3 DNA reads as TGTGCCAGCAGCTTTTCAGGCTCTGGAAACACCATATATTTT. Its translation is CASSFSGSGNTIYF.

This clonotype was found a few times. This chain joins TRBV7-2 and TRBJ2-3, with a weak D call TRBD2 (5 bases). The V end was cut by 3 bases, the J end by 4 bases, with 8 bases between. Germline loops: CDR1 SGHTA, CDR2 FQGNSA. This CDR3 has 13 residues. CDR3 residues: CASSFGLSDTQYF. Here the CDR3 DNA reads TGTGCCAGCAGCTTCGGACTGTCAGATACGCAGTATTTT.

This clonotype was observed many times. The gene calls are TRBV5-8 and TRBJ2-5, with 13 bases matching TRBD2. The CDR3 loop spans 16 amino acids. V dropped 4 bases and J dropped 4; count of bases not matched to a gene: 7. Germline V gene data show CDR1 as SGHTS and CDR2 as YDEGEE. This CDR3 is CASSPGLAGELETQYF. The CDR3 nucleotides read TGTGCCAGCAGCCCAGGACTAGCGGGGGAACTAGAGACCCAGTACTTC.

The gene calls are TRBV9 and TRBJ2-1, with 7 bases fitting TRBD2. The CDR3 is made up of 14 amino acids. V lost 2 bases and J lost 6; bases outside the gene matches: 5. CDR1 is SGDLS and CDR2 is YYNGEE in the germline V gene. CDR3 loop: CASSVFLAANEQFF. The CDR3 nucleotides read TGTGCCAGCAGCGTGTTCCTAGCGGCCAATGAGCAGTTCTTC. The variable domain in full, with the rest retrieved from reference TRBV9 and TRBJ2-1, is DSGVTQTPKHLITATGQRVTLRCSPRSGDLSVYWYQQSLDQGLQFLIQYYNGEERAKGNILERFSAQQFPDLHSELNLSSLELGDSALYFCASSVFLAANEQFFGPGTRLTVL.

Ten or more counts support this clonotype. The genes are TRBV5-1 and TRBJ2-3, with TRBD1 matching 7 bases. CDR1 SGHRS and CDR2 YFSETQ come from the germline V gene. This CDR3 region has 15 residues. V lost 0 bases to trimming and J lost 0 bases; unmatched junction nucleotides: 1. This CDR3 is CASSLEQGSTDTQYF. As DNA, the CDR3 is TGCGCCAGCAGCTTGGAACAGGGGAGCACAGATACGCAGTATTTT. Full variable domain (missing parts from reference TRBV5-1 and TRBJ2-3): KAGVTQTPRYLIKTRGQQVTLSCSPISGHRSVSWYQQTPGQGLQFLFEYFSETQRNKGNFPGRFSGRQFSNSRSEMNVSTLELGDSALYLCASSLEQGSTDTQYFGPGTRLTVL.

This chain uses TRBV20-1 with TRBJ1-5; no clear D. CDR1 and CDR2 (germline): DFQATT, SNEGSKA (reference sequence). The CDR3 spans 13 residues. The V end was cut by 0 bases, the J end by 1 base, with 4 bases between. The CDR3 region has the DNA TGCAGTGCTAGAGAAGACAGCAATCAGCCCCAGCATTTT. Its translation is CSAREDSNQPQHF.

This chain links TRBV6-9 with TRBJ1-5, with 9 bases lining up with TRBD1. Looked up from germline, CDR1 is MNHGY and CDR2 is SVAAGI. Trimming at V came to 4 bases and at J to 0 bases, leaving 7 bases not matched to a gene. This CDR3 has 17 residues. CDR3 amino acids: CASSSRTGAYSNQPQHF. CDR3 DNA: TGTGCCAGCAGTTCCCGGACAGGGGCCTATAGCAATCAGCCCCAGCATTTT.

This clonotype was detected many times. V usage is TRBV6-1 and J usage is TRBJ2-4; a weak D match, TRBD2 (5 bases). The germline CDR1 and CDR2 sequences are MNHNS and SASEGT. The CDR3 extends over 14 amino acids. Trimming stripped 11 bases from V and 0 bases from J, with 14 bases between. The CDR3 region is CAPSWRLAKNIQYF. The CDR3 DNA is TGTGCCCCCTCGTGGAGGCTAGCCAAAAACATTCAGTACTTC.

This clonotype was counted many times. V usage is TRBV28 and J usage is TRBJ2-5, with TRBD1 identical over 7 bases. V trimming: 4 bases; J trimming: 5 bases; junction bases outside the gene matches: 7. The CDR3 extends over 14 amino acids. Germline V CDR1 and CDR2: MDHEN, SYDVKM. CDR3 protein: CASSYRDSGETQYF. CDR3 DNA: TGTGCCAGCAGTTACAGGGACAGTGGGGAGACCCAGTACTTC.

The chain links TRBV10-3 to TRBJ1-1, with D hard to call. The germline gives CDR1 ENHRY, CDR2 SYGVKD. The CDR3 has 15 amino acids. The ends were cut back, 1 base at V and 1 base at J, with 10 bases in the middle. The CDR3 loop reads CAISEFTSGNTEAFF. The CDR3 DNA sequence: TGTGCCATCAGTGAGTTTACCTCAGGGAACACTGAAGCTTTCTTT.

This clonotype was seen at least ten times. The V call is TRBV2, the J call TRBJ2-3; 13 nucleotides match TRBD2. Germline V gene lookup returns CDR1 SNHLY and CDR2 FYNNEI. This CDR3 is built from 16 residues. V gave up 5 bases and J gave up 6 bases; unmatched junction bases: 8. The CDR3: CASSSAPTSGGDTQYF. CDR3 in DNA: TGTGCCAGCAGTAGCGCCCCGACTAGCGGGGGGGATACGCAGTATTTT.

Worth noting for this clonotype: Possible read error: a much larger clone is one base away. This chain links TRBV20-1 with TRBJ2-4; D is undetermined. The length of the CDR3 is 14 residues. Germline CDR1 DFQATT, CDR2 SNEGSKA (reference sequence). CDR3 coding DNA: TGCAGTGCTAGCCACGGCTTAGCCAAAAACATTCGGTACTTC. It is translated as CSASHGLAKNIRYF.

This clonotype was picked up a small number of times. V gene TRBV7-2 combines with J gene TRBJ1-1; D remains ambiguous. Germline V gene data show CDR1 as SGHTA and CDR2 as FQGNSA. This CDR3 comprises 15 residues. V gave up 1 base and J gave up 4 bases, with 13 bases separating them. The CDR3 sequence is CASSLDLGLSTEAFF. CDR3 DNA sequence: TGTGCCAGCAGCTTAGATCTGGGATTAAGCACTGAAGCTTTCTTT.

This clonotype was recorded many times. The V call is TRBV7-3, the J call TRBJ2-1; the D gene is possibly TRBD2 (7 bases). CDR1 and CDR2 (germline): SGHTA, FQGTGA. V was clipped by 4 bases and J by 8 bases, with 21 bases between them. The CDR3 length is 16 residues. In DNA form, the CDR3 reads TGTGCCAGCAGCTCGAGGGGGGGCCCAGGGTTCCATGAGCAGTTCTTC. The encoded protein is CASSSRGGPGFHEQFF.

In this sample, this clonotype turned up many times. The chain is built from TRBV28 and TRBJ1-1; D is unclear. This CDR3 is built from 15 residues. V was clipped by 1 base and J by 1 base, with 10 bases between them. CDR1 MDHEN and CDR2 SYDVKM come from the germline V gene. CDR3 sequence reads: CASSLFGRPNTEAFF. In DNA, the CDR3 is TGTGCCAGCAGTTTATTTGGACGGCCGAACACTGAAGCTTTCTTT.

This clonotype was seen repeatedly, ten times or more. V and J are TRBV6-2 or TRBV6-3 and TRBJ2-1; D gene uncertain. Trimming took off 6 bases at V and 7 bases at J, with 13 bases between the two ends. Looked up from germline, CDR1 is MNHEY and CDR2 is SVGEGT. The CDR3 is 13 residues long. This CDR3 is CASSHLLVNEQFF. As DNA, the CDR3 is TGTGCCAGCAGCCACCTTCTAGTAAATGAGCAGTTCTTC.

This clonotype was counted many times. The chain combines TRBV12-3 or TRBV12-4 with TRBJ2-3, with a weak D call TRBD1 (6 bases). The V end was cut by 1 base, the J end by 2 bases, with 13 bases between. The CDR3 length is 16 residues. The CDR3 spells CASSLDRVGLTDTQYF. Here the CDR3 DNA reads TGTGCCAGCAGTTTAGACAGGGTTGGACTCACAGATACGCAGTATTTT.

The chain has TRBV12-3 or TRBV12-4 and TRBJ1-1; 8 bases are shared with TRBD1. CDR3 length equals 15 residues. Trimming took 6 bases from V and 1 from J; bases not matched to a gene: 7. CDR3 nucleotide sequence: TGTGCCAGCAGGCGACAGGGGAGAGGGAACACTGAAGCTTTCTTT. Its protein product is CASRRQGRGNTEAFF.